The entry below describes one T cell receptor beta chain. TCRdb's table, derived via immunoSEQ multiplex PCR, lists solely in-frame clones and lacks some. The data hold some 50,000 clones, with around 88% observed a single time. Germline lookup yields CDR1 LNHDA and CDR2 SQIVND (reference sequence). V lost 11 bases to trimming and J lost 2 bases; unmatched junction nucleotides: 8. There are 14 residues in the CDR3. The time point was: pretreatment peripheral blood. Peripheral blood mononuclear cells were collected from every patient before and during treatment, yielding between 1 and 8 samples per patient. This entry comes from a study of PD-L1 blockade in urothelial cancer.

The V call is TRBV19, the J call TRBJ2-2, with 7 bases fitting TRBD1. Specimen: PBMCs, collected around atezolizumab (anti-PD-L1) treatment. The sequence was collected from a woman aged 55-70 years with urothelial cancer. Here the CDR3 DNA reads TGTGCCTCGGCAAGACAGGGAAACACCGGGGAGCTGTTTTTT. Encoded protein: CASARQGNTGELFF.